The text below deals with one T cell receptor beta chain. It has no known antigen specificity. Base qualities are missing; no much larger clone stands one base away. This sample was taken from a study of TIL therapy for anti-PD-1-resistant metastatic lung cancer (dated by TCRdb to about 2021). About the investigation overall: Before any PD-1/PD-L1 blockade was given, tumors were harvested, nivolumab was then administered, and patients who progressed went on to receive lymphodepletion, an infusion of expanded TIL, and IL-2. The cohort was predominantly lung adenocarcinoma, with four EGFR-mutant and two ALK-rearranged tumors, and half of patients were current or former smokers. Tumor and peripheral blood T cell receptor beta sequencing was used to track clonotypes across tumor, expanded TIL product and serial blood samples. A median age of 54 years (range about 35-80) and a median tumor PD-L1 proportion score of approximately 6% were recorded among enrolled patients. A median non-synonymous tumor mutation burden of roughly 1.4 mutations per megabase was determined across the cohort by whole-exome sequencing. The full study reports these points: Because the cohort was highly selected, with more treatment-naive, never-smoker and oncogene-addicted patients than is typical, generalizability is limited. The study protocol defined all tumor marker inferences as exploratory. The baseline peripheral repertoire was partially replaced by infused TIL clonotypes, which then decayed over months, and no apparent association between persistence and response was found.

Taken with the paper, the label for time point translates to: pre-treatment sample, taken before nivolumab and TIL therapy. Adults with stage 4 NSCLC were enrolled from October 2017 to early 2020 in a dual-center phase I trial. Samples were obtained from a single-arm, open-label phase I trial in which tumor-infiltrating lymphocyte therapy with nivolumab was evaluated in advanced non-small cell lung cancer. Blood mononuclear cells from EDTA tubes were separated on a Ficoll gradient and snap-frozen as pellets, and DNA was extracted from the cells using a Qiagen mini-prep kit. The junction shows trimming of 5 bases on V and 9 bases on J, plus 32 bases between the germline ends. As encoded in the germline V gene, CDR1 is SNHLY while CDR2 is FYNNEI. Taken from cysteine to phenylalanine, the CDR3 has 19 residues. Only the CDR3 portion is preserved as DNA: 57 bases, with reading frame beginning at the first base.

The immunoSEQ v3 hsTCRB kit was used to amplify TCR beta CDR3 regions from genomic DNA through bias-controlled multiplex PCR. An Illumina NextSeq 500 was used to sequence the TCR libraries, reaching 2 million or so read pairs at survey level or roughly 4.5-6 million at deep level. In the source study's methods: V, D and J genes were assigned, non-productive sequences were removed, and clonality was reported by immunoSEQ Analyzer software. To compare repertoires between infused TIL and blood, productive Simpson clonality was used along with the Morisita overlap index of productive TRB rearrangements. Absolute clonotype counts in blood were estimated as lymphocyte count times CD3+ fraction times the clone's productive frequency. TCRdb obtained this table from immuneACCESS and retained in-frame rearrangements with V and J assigned. These tables miss some clones; where compared with another copy, unresolved V genes account for less than half of the shortfall, and the remainder is unexplained. That table supplies the V and J calls and clone size; D and trimming were determined from the DNA. Within this sample are about 60,000 clones, with around 90% of them counted one time only. Approximately 2.4% of the sample belongs to the ten largest clones.

The receptor was derived from a person between 30 and 79 years old with non-small cell lung cancer. The sequenced sample was blood, obtained at baseline. The sequence links TRBV2 to TRBJ2-1; TRBD2 is possibly the D segment (8 matching bases). The CDR3 loop reads CASSTREGQSGPWLGEQFF. In nucleotide form, the sequence is TGTGCCAGCAGTACACGGGAGGGACAGTCTGGCCCCTGGCTGGGTGAGCAGTTCTTC.